The 27 T cell receptor beta chains in this list originate from one sample, sequenced in a study of CD8 T cells in Susac syndrome. Random hexamers served to reverse transcribe roughly 0.45 to 1 ug RNA. Each CDR3 protein gets one entry after TCRdb re-called the immunoSEQ multiplex PCR reads with MiXCR. The table lists approximately 110,000 distinct CDR3 sequences, about 95% of them singletons. Sequenced input: CD4+ T cells from PBMCs. The receptors derive from a human donor in good health.

J is TRBJ2-5 and V is TRBV7-8, with a possible D match to TRBD2 (6 bases). The V end lost 5 bases, the J end lost 0 bases, and 10 bases lay between the germline ends. From germline, CDR1 is SGHVS and CDR2 FQNEAQ. The CDR3 runs to 14 residues. The CDR3 region is CASSQGLNQETQYF. CDR3 coding DNA: TGTGCCAGCAGCCAGGGACTCAACCAAGAGACCCAGTACTTC.

The rearrangement links TRBV13 to TRBJ2-5; 10 nucleotides align to TRBD2. This CDR3 spans 16 amino acids. The ends lost 3 bases at V and 5 bases at J; junction bases unmatched: 9. CDR1 is PRHDT and CDR2 is FYEKMQ in the germline V gene (reference sequence). CDR3 in amino acids: CASSFRTSGSQETQYF. CDR3 sequence (DNA): TGTGCCAGCAGCTTTCGGACTAGCGGATCGCAGGAGACCCAGTACTTC.

This chain joins TRBV27 and TRBJ2-5; D not certain. The CDR3 covers 14 residues. Per germline, CDR1 MNHEY and CDR2 SMNVEV (reference sequence). Trimming removed 2 bases from V and 1 base from J, with 8 bases in between. In DNA, the CDR3 is TGTGCCAGCAGTTTAGCGGCCACCCAAGAGACCCAGTACTTC. As protein: CASSLAATQETQYF.

This rearrangement joins TRBV5-1 to TRBJ2-7; 11 bases line up with TRBD2. The CDR3 has 17 amino acids. Trimming took 0 bases from V and 0 from J; bases not matched to a gene: 5. Germline CDR1 and CDR2: SGHRS and YFSETQ. In DNA, the CDR3 is TGCGCCAGCAGCTTGGGGACTAGCGGGTGGAACTCCTACGAGCAGTACTTC. It yields the protein CASSLGTSGWNSYEQYF.

This clonotype was counted only a few times. The chain has TRBV6-2 or TRBV6-3 and TRBJ2-5; D might be TRBD1 (7 bases). CDR3 size: 15 residues. The germline gives CDR1 MNHEY, CDR2 SVGEGT. V gave up 0 bases and J gave up 5 bases, with 13 bases separating them. The DNA of the CDR3 is TGTGCCAGCAGTTACTCGACAGGGAGGAGCGAGACCCAGTACTTC. Protein: CASSYSTGRSETQYF.

The gene calls are TRBV4-1 and TRBJ2-6; D is possibly TRBD1 (5 bases). In germline, CDR1 is MGHRA, CDR2 YSYEKL. The CDR3 runs to 17 residues. V shed 1 base and J shed 0 bases, with 10 bases lying between them. DNA for the CDR3: TGCGCCAGCAGCCAAGGCAGGGCCCTCTCTGGGGCCAACGTCCTGACTTTC. This sequence encodes CASSQGRALSGANVLTF.

This clonotype was picked up one time. J is TRBJ1-5 and V is TRBV30; 9 bases line up with TRBD1. The ends lost 1 base at V and 7 bases at J; junction bases unmatched: 5. Germline V CDR1 and CDR2: GTSNPN, SVGIG (reference sequence). The CDR3 runs to 14 residues. The CDR3 protein is CAWSAGTGNQPQHF. The CDR3 DNA follows: TGTGCCTGGAGTGCCGGGACAGGGAACCAGCCCCAGCATTTT.

This clonotype was recorded once. The chain couples TRBV7-3 to TRBJ2-1; 9 positions match TRBD1. CDR3 length: 15 amino acids. V lost 3 bases, J lost 5 bases, and 5 bases stayed unmatched. CDR1 is SGHTA, CDR2 FQGTGA, per germline. CDR3 loop: CASSFGDRENNEQFF. For the CDR3, the DNA is TGTGCCAGCAGCTTCGGGGACAGGGAAAACAATGAGCAGTTCTTC.

This chain joins TRBV7-9 and TRBJ1-1; 8 nucleotides align to TRBD1. Trimming cost V 5 bases and J 3 bases; bases outside gene matches: 2. The CDR3 is 13 residues long. Germline CDR1 and CDR2: SEHNR and FQNEAQ (reference sequence). CDR3 loop: CASSRGQDTEAFF. The CDR3 coding sequence is TGTGCCAGCAGCCGGGGACAGGACACTGAAGCTTTCTTT.

In DNA, the CDR3 is TGTGCCAGCAGTTACCAGGCCTCTAATGAAAAACTGTTTTTT. The encoded protein is CASSYQASNEKLFF. The chain has TRBV28 and TRBJ1-4; D is unresolved. The V end was cut by 4 bases, the J end by 3 bases, with 9 bases between. Germline-derived CDR1 and CDR2 are MDHEN and SYDVKM. There are 14 residues in the CDR3. Looking up the rest from reference TRBV28 and TRBJ1-4 gives the full variable domain: DVKVTQSSRYLVKRTGEKVFLECVQDMDHENMFWYRQDPGLGLRLIYFSYDVKMKEKGDIPEGYSVSREKKERFSLILESASTNQTSMYLCASSYQASNEKLFFGSGTQLSVL.

The chain links TRBV13 to TRBJ2-7; 8 bases align to TRBD1. The CDR3 contains 14 residues. The V segment lost 4 bases and the J segment 3 bases; nucleotides outside the gene matches: 5. Germline lookup yields CDR1 PRHDT and CDR2 FYEKMQ (reference sequence). The CDR3 nucleotides read TGTGCCAGCAGCTCGACAGGGGTAAGCTACGAGCAGTACTTC. It translates to CASSSTGVSYEQYF.

This clonotype was seen once. This CDR3 is CSVEPGGRTEAFF. In nucleotides, the CDR3 is TGCAGCGTGGAGCCAGGGGGCAGGACTGAAGCTTTCTTT. V usage is TRBV29-1 and J usage is TRBJ1-1, with 8 bases identical to TRBD1. The V and J ends lost 6 bases and 5 bases, in that order; junction bases with no gene match: 8. Germline loops: CDR1 SQVTM, CDR2 ANQGSEA. The CDR3 totals 13 residues.

The genes are TRBV29-1 and TRBJ2-3, with TRBD2 as a possible D gene (5 bases). V was cut by 4 bases and J by 3 bases, with 17 bases left in between. The CDR3 sequence is 15 residues long. From germline, CDR1 is SQVTM and CDR2 ANQGSEA. The CDR3 DNA reads TGCAGCGTTGTCCCCGTCGGGGTTAGGACAGATACGCAGTATTTT. Its translation is CSVVPVGVRTDTQYF.

The chain carries TRBV9 and TRBJ1-4; a weak D match, TRBD1 (5 bases). CDR1 is SGDLS, CDR2 YYNGEE, per germline. This CDR3 is built from 15 residues. Trimming removed 3 bases at V and 5 bases at J, with 14 bases between. The CDR3 DNA follows: TGTGCCAGCAGCGGGCTAGGGACCGTCAATGAAAAACTGTTTTTT. Its protein product is CASSGLGTVNEKLFF.

This clonotype appeared a single time. The CDR3 sequence: CSVAVLGGSQETQYF. DNA for the CDR3: TGCAGCGTTGCGGTTCTGGGGGGGTCCCAAGAGACCCAGTACTTC. The V and J genes are TRBV29-1 and TRBJ2-5; 7 positions match TRBD2. Germline V gene lookup returns CDR1 SQVTM and CDR2 ANQGSEA. V was pared by 4 bases and J by 1 base, with 9 bases of the junction left unmatched. This CDR3 is built from 15 residues.

This chain links TRBV3-1 with TRBJ1-1; D might be TRBD1 (6 bases). Trimming took off 4 bases at V and 4 bases at J, with 13 bases between the two ends. Per the germline V gene, CDR1 is LGHDT and CDR2 is YNNKEL (reference sequence). The length of the CDR3 is 14 residues. CDR3 protein: CASSPGGGTTEAFF. CDR3 DNA: TGTGCCAGCAGCCCAGGAGGGGGGACCACTGAAGCTTTCTTT.

The chain carries TRBV10-2 and TRBJ1-6; D is perhaps TRBD1 (5 bases). The CDR3 totals 14 residues. Trimming cost V 7 bases and J 5 bases, with 12 bases left between them. The germline V gene encodes CDR1 WSHSY and CDR2 SAAADI. Here the CDR3 reads CASNPGQDNSPLHF. The CDR3, as DNA: TGCGCCAGCAACCCAGGGCAAGATAATTCACCCCTCCACTTT.

The chain uses TRBV20-1 and TRBJ1-6; 8 nucleotides agree with TRBD1. V shed 2 bases and J 8 bases; nucleotides not matched to a gene: 5. The CDR3 loop spans 14 amino acids. Germline V gene sequence: CDR1 DFQATT, CDR2 SNEGSKA (reference sequence). The CDR3 region is CSARSGQGYSPLHF. The CDR3 DNA reads TGCAGTGCTAGATCTGGACAGGGTTATTCACCCCTCCACTTT.

The chain is built from TRBV4-2 and TRBJ1-5; tentatively, D is TRBD1 (6 bases). Looked up from germline, CDR1 is LGHNA and CDR2 is YNFKEQ. The CDR3 sequence is 16 residues long. Trimming removed 4 bases from V and 7 bases from J, with 20 bases in between. The CDR3 protein is CASSPWGRGISQPQHF. The CDR3, as DNA: TGTGCCAGCAGCCCTTGGGGCAGGGGAATCTCGCAGCCCCAGCATTTT.

V usage is TRBV12-3 or TRBV12-4 and J usage is TRBJ2-1, with no clear D. Trimming took 5 bases from V and 12 from J, leaving 11 bases between them. The CDR3 is 11 residues long. The CDR3 loop is CASSLLAMQFF. CDR3 DNA: TGTGCCAGCAGTCTCTTAGCCATGCAGTTCTTC.

The chain is built from TRBV6-5 and TRBJ1-6, with no clear D. The V and J ends lost 6 bases and 5 bases respectively, with 5 bases between them. Germline lookup yields CDR1 MNHEY and CDR2 SVGAGI. This CDR3 spans 12 amino acids. CDR3 DNA sequence: TGTGCCAGCAGGCCTAATAATTCACCCCTCCACTTT. Residues: CASRPNNSPLHF.

This sequence joins TRBV29-1 and TRBJ1-2; 11 bases are a match to TRBD1. The CDR3 extends over 14 amino acids. V shed 4 bases and J 3 bases; nucleotides not matched to a gene: 4. The germline CDR1 and CDR2 sequences are SQVTM and ANQGSEA. The CDR3: CSVAPGQGDYGYTF. The DNA for the CDR3 is TGCAGCGTTGCTCCGGGACAGGGGGACTATGGCTACACCTTC.

The chain couples TRBV27 to TRBJ2-4; maybe TRBD2 (5 bases). The CDR3 runs 17 residues. Germline values: CDR1 MNHEY, CDR2 SMNVEV (reference sequence). V lost 8 bases to trimming and J lost 0 bases, with 20 bases between them. The CDR3 here is CASPEGRRSLAKNIQYF. CDR3 sequence (DNA): TGTGCCAGCCCTGAGGGCCGCAGATCGCTAGCCAAAAACATTCAGTACTTC.

The chain joins TRBV3-1 to TRBJ2-2; D gene ambiguous. The CDR3 has 14 residues. Germline V gene sequence: CDR1 LGHDT, CDR2 YNNKEL (reference sequence). V was cut by 2 bases and J by 4 bases, with 8 bases left in between. The CDR3 DNA follows: TGTGCCAGCAGCCAATCTCTGGTCACCGGGGAGCTGTTTTTT. Translating it yields CASSQSLVTGELFF.

V gene TRBV5-4 combines with J gene TRBJ2-7; 7 bases match TRBD2. The CDR3 extends over 16 amino acids. The J segment lost 3 bases and the V segment lost 2 bases, leaving 11 bases of the junction unmatched. Germline CDR1 is SGHNT and CDR2 is YYREEE (reference sequence). The CDR3 DNA is TGTGCCAGCAGCTTAGGCCGAGCGGGGCCAAACTACGAGCAGTACTTC. Its translation is CASSLGRAGPNYEQYF.

This sequence joins TRBV27 and TRBJ2-3; 10 bases are shared with TRBD2. J was trimmed by 4 bases and V by 5 bases; bases with no gene match: 6. The germline gives CDR1 MNHEY, CDR2 SMNVEV (reference sequence). The length of the CDR3 is 15 residues. This chain's CDR3 is CASSSGRASSDTQYF. CDR3 DNA: TGTGCCAGCAGTAGCGGGAGGGCCTCATCAGATACGCAGTATTTT.

The rearrangement links TRBV14 to TRBJ2-1; maybe TRBD2 (6 bases). Looked up from germline, CDR1 is SGHDN and CDR2 is FVKESK. The V end was cut by 10 bases, the J end by 0 bases, with 13 bases between. The CDR3 totals 14 residues. The CDR3 sequence: CATERDSSYNEQFF. As DNA, the CDR3 is TGTGCCACCGAACGGGACTCCTCCTACAATGAGCAGTTCTTC.